The T cell receptor (beta chain) described here comes from a study of cytomegalovirus exposure and HLA in healthy donors. Study-wide results and limits: Fewer N-insertions than the approximately 700-donor mean were reportedly shown by an Asian-associated ancestry cluster in a later analysis. Presence/absence analyses rested on an assumption that sequencing depth was roughly uniform across donors.

PCR involved 60 Vbeta and 13 Jbeta primers. Sequencing was performed with immunoSEQ multiplex PCR; in TCRdb, only in-frame clones are kept and a portion is missing. The sample has approximately 100,000 clones; 60% to 85% are singletons. Germline-derived CDR1 and CDR2 are SGHNT and YYREEE (reference sequence). After removal of 0 bases from V and 0 bases from J, the junction contained 9 bases not matched to a gene. The CDR3 spans 19 residues. This clone has just one count. Its antigen remains unknown. This chain uses TRBV5-4 with TRBJ2-6, with TRBD2 matching 7 bases. This sequence originates from a man aged 50 to 60 in good health and CMV-seropositive. Sequenced material: PBMCs. In DNA, the CDR3 is TGTGCCAGCAGCTTGGGTTTTAGGGGAGGGCTCTCTGGGGCCAACGTCCTGACTTTC. It codes for CASSLGFRGGLSGANVLTF.